This record concerns one T cell receptor (beta chain) sequence. Study processing details: The authors estimated nucleated cell counts from reference gene primer amplification. Clones were read by immunoSEQ multiplex PCR, and TCRdb kept only the in-frame ones, dropping some. V and J calls and clone size come straight from that table; D and trimming were deduced from the DNA. The sample carries about 26,000 clones, less than 85% recorded once. This CDR3 comprises 16 residues. CDR1 and CDR2 (germline): SGDLS, YYNGEE. The germline V and J ends were trimmed by 0 bases and 2 bases, with 13 bases remaining between them. The record originates from a study of blood T cell repertoires in COVID-19. About the research overall: COVID-19 samples from acute and convalescent phases originated in the United States, Italy and Spain. T cells, B-cell-depleted T cells, or PBMCs provided the cDNA or gDNA that served as material.

V is TRBV9 and J is TRBJ2-3, with D possibly matching TRBD2 (6 bases). The sequence came from a human donor in a cohort sampled during active COVID-19. Material for sequencing was peripheral blood. CDR3 DNA sequence: TGTGCCAGCAGCGTAGCTGTACTAGCCCCCACAGATACGCAGTATTTT. Translated: CASSVAVLAPTDTQYF.